This TCR beta chain stems from a study of blood T cell repertoires in COVID-19. The method was immunoSEQ multiplex PCR; TCRdb's version includes in-frame clones alone and lacks a portion of them. This sample has about 170,000 clones, with 88% found just once. CDR1 and CDR2 (germline): SNHLY, FYNNEI. With 7 bases removed from V and 1 base from J, the gap between germline ends came to 14 bases. The CDR3 contains 15 residues. The source material was peripheral blood. The V gene is TRBV2, the J gene TRBJ1-5; D perhaps matches TRBD1 (6 bases). The receptor was isolated from a man aged 50-60 years who had recovered from COVID-19. For the CDR3, the DNA is TGTGCCAGCAAGATCACCGACAGGAGCAATCAGCCCCAGCATTTT. Protein: CASKITDRSNQPQHF.